This T cell receptor (beta chain) was captured in a study of neoadjuvant nivolumab and ipilimumab in lung cancer. Only in-frame clones appear in the TCRdb table, and some are missing; sequencing was by immunoSEQ multiplex PCR. Altogether some 37,000 clones are present, 89% being singletons, with the ten largest covering about 3.6%. Trimming at V came to 4 bases and at J to 1 base, leaving 9 bases not matched to a gene. CDR1 and CDR2 (germline): GTSNPN, SVGIG (reference sequence). The CDR3 runs 15 residues. Sequencing was performed on peripheral blood, taken before neoadjuvant nivolumab, alone or with ipilimumab. The sequence came from an adult with non-small cell lung cancer. The chain employs TRBV30 and TRBJ2-5, with 7 bases lining up with TRBD1. Here the CDR3 reads CAWNPQTGSQETQYF. CDR3 sequence (DNA): TGTGCCTGGAACCCGCAGACAGGGTCCCAAGAGACCCAGTACTTC. The full variable domain, its missing parts supplied by reference TRBV30 and TRBJ2-5, is SQTIHQWPATLVQPVGSPLSLECTVEGTSNPNLYWYRQAAGRGLQLLFYSVGIGQISSEVPQNLSASRPQDRQFILSSKKLLLSDSGFYLCAWNPQTGSQETQYFGPGTRLLVL.